The clone carrying this T cell receptor beta chain was recorded a few times. What it binds is unknown. This sample is drawn from a study of cytomegalovirus exposure and HLA in healthy donors. It was with 60 Vbeta and 13 Jbeta primers that the PCR ran. Sequencing was performed with immunoSEQ multiplex PCR; in TCRdb, only in-frame clones are kept and a portion is missing. The sample consists of about 130,000 clones, roughly 80% of them appearing once. This CDR3 contains 12 residues. Trimming took 7 bases from V and 5 from J, leaving 11 bases between them. Looked up from germline, CDR1 is SNHLY and CDR2 is FYNNEI. Study-wide results and caveats: More clonal expansion characterized HLA-associated TCR beta chains than equally common others in a later analysis. Rarity held for most TCR sequences, but there were some public TCRs that occurred in many donors. The number of N-insertions in an Asian-associated ancestry cluster was reportedly below the roughly 620-donor mean in a later analysis. The authors considered a cluster of highly shared sequence variants likely to be a sequencing artifact.

The receptor was isolated from a female donor in good health and CMV-seronegative. The chain recombines TRBV2 with TRBJ1-1, with D possibly being TRBD1 (6 bases). Sequencing was done on a sample of PBMCs. The DNA of the CDR3 is TGTGCCAGCAATACAGGGCGGACTGAAGCTTTCTTT. Amino acids: CASNTGRTEAFF.